This T cell receptor beta chain was recovered during a study of T cells after yellow fever vaccination. Germline V lookup: CDR1 ENHRY, CDR2 SYGVKD. The CDR3 is made up of 13 amino acids. Universal primer sites and UMIs were introduced during 5'RACE template-switching synthesis of TCR cDNA. In TCRdb, the 5' RACE reads were re-called with MiXCR into one record per CDR3 protein. In the table there are roughly 180,000 distinct CDR3 sequences, approximately 6.2% of which are singletons. With respect to this clonotype: Its cognate antigen is unknown. One end of the junction does not line up with germline, which may come from a read error.

Study-wide findings and caveats: Although most clonotypes did not, a small share appeared in both CD4 and CD8 compartments.

The V call is TRBV10-3, the J call TRBJ2-5; TRBD2 matches 11 bases. Sequences were derived from CD4+ T cells sorted from PBMCs, sampled on the day of the first yellow fever vaccination. This clonotype was obtained from a man aged 18 to 30 who received the YFV17D yellow fever vaccine. CDR3 in amino acids: CATSSGGDETQYF. The DNA for the CDR3 is TGTGCCACCAGTAGCGGGGGGGACGAGACCCAGTACTTC.